The source of this T cell receptor (beta chain) is a study of blood T cells in healthy people across ages. The study, taken as a whole, reports: Roughly linear age-related decline in beta diversity appeared, significant by age approximately 43.

For the second PCR, which ran for about 7 to 11 cycles, a sample-barcoded 5' primer and a J-beta primer mix were used. TCRdb re-derived calls from the 5' RACE reads in MiXCR, one entry per CDR3 protein. Of roughly 1.4 million distinct CDR3 sequences in the sample, around 59% were seen once. Per germline, CDR1 DFQATT and CDR2 SNEGSKA (reference sequence). V was trimmed by 2 bases and J by 1 base, leaving 11 bases between them. This CDR3 is 14 amino acids long. Peripheral blood was drawn, roughly 10 milliliters per donor. Only a few counts were recorded for this clonotype. Its target is not known. The source is a man aged 18 to 30 in good health. Input material: blood. The rearrangement uses TRBV20-1 and TRBJ2-5; no clear D. For the CDR3, the DNA is TGCAGTGCTAGACCGGCAGCCTTCCAAGAGACCCAGTACTTC. Encoded protein: CSARPAAFQETQYF.